This TCR beta chain came from a study of blood T cell repertoires in COVID-19. For the study at large: T cells, B-cell-depleted T cells, or PBMCs provided the cDNA or gDNA that served as material.

Original processing notes: Amplified reference gene primers provided the basis for estimating nucleated cell counts. TCRdb keeps only in-frame clones here, not all; method: immunoSEQ multiplex PCR. V and J calls and clone size are given by that table; D and trimming were obtained from the DNA. This table has 95,000 to 100,000 clones, 87% appearing once. The V and J ends lost 5 bases and 8 bases respectively, with 18 bases between them. This CDR3 region has 14 residues. Germline V gene data show CDR1 as SGHAT and CDR2 as FQNNGV. This clone was picked up a small number of times. The J gene is TRBJ1-2, the V gene TRBV11-2; D perhaps matches TRBD1 (5 bases). The sequencing input was peripheral blood. The clonotype comes from a woman in her 30s with acute or convalescent COVID-19. CDR3 residues: CASSKDGGSKGYTF. Written as DNA, the CDR3 is TGTGCCAGCAGCAAGGATGGGGGGTCGAAGGGCTACACCTTC.